Listed below are T cell receptor beta chains from one sample, sequenced in a study of blood T cell repertoires in COVID-19. Only in-frame clones appear in the TCRdb table, and some are missing; sequencing was by immunoSEQ multiplex PCR. The table includes roughly 320,000 clones, 70% to 90% detected once. Sample: peripheral blood. Receptor source: an older man with acute or convalescent COVID-19. Both conserved end residues are part of each CDR3. The order of the fields is J gene, D gene, V gene, clone size, CDR3 DNA, CDR3 protein. D genes are given only for firm matches. Not all rows give a size; the values are once, few, many and, for expanded clones, a class.

>TRBJ1-2|.|TRBV2|.
TGTGCCAGCAGACTGGGGGGACCCTATGGCTACACCTTC
CASRLGGPYGYTF
>TRBJ2-5|.|TRBV4-1|.
TGCGCCAGCAGCCAAGGGTCGGCGGGCCGGGCTACCCAAGAGACCCAGTACTTC
CASSQGSAGRATQETQYF
>TRBJ1-2|.|TRBV28|.
TGTGCCAGCAGTTCAGGACAGTATCATGTCGGCTACACCTTC
CASSSGQYHVGYTF
>TRBJ2-7|TRBD2|TRBV7-2|once
TGTGCCAGCAGCTACCGGGGGACTAGCGGGAGGGTTGTGCAGTACTTC
CASSYRGTSGRVVQYF
>TRBJ1-1|.|TRBV19|.
TGTGCCAGTAGAAGAGGGGGGGAGACCCTCACTGAAGCTTTCTTT
CASRRGGETLTEAFF
>TRBJ1-3|TRBD1|TRBV19|.
TGTGCCAGTAGTTCCCTTGGGACAGCTGGAAACACCATATATTTT
CASSSLGTAGNTIYF
>TRBJ2-3|TRBD2|TRBV6-5|.
TGTGCCAGCAGTCGACTAGCGAGCACAGATACGCAGTATTTT
CASSRLASTDTQYF
>TRBJ1-1|.|TRBV30|.
TGTGCCTGGAGTCAAGGGGGCACTGAAGCTTTCTTT
CAWSQGGTEAFF
>TRBJ2-1|TRBD2|TRBV19|.
TGTGCCAGTAGGACTAGCGGGAGAGGCCATGAGCAGTTCTTC
CASRTSGRGHEQFF
>TRBJ2-5|TRBD1|TRBV5-1|once
TGCGCCAGCACCACCGGGACAGGGGGCGGGGGACAAGAGACCCAGTACTTC
CASTTGTGGGGQETQYF
>TRBJ2-1|TRBD2|TRBV7-2|once
TGTGCCAGCAGCTTAGCGGGAGGGCCGGTCTTC
CASSLAGGPVF
>TRBJ2-4|.|TRBV15|.
TGTGCCACCAGCAGAGATTTGGGGCTAGCCAAAAACATTCAGTACTTC
CATSRDLGLAKNIQYF
>TRBJ2-7|TRBD2|TRBV6-2/TRBV6-3|once
TGTGCCAGCAGTCGGACTAGCGGGACCTACGAGCAGTACTTC
CASSRTSGTYEQYF
>TRBJ2-1|.|TRBV9|.
TGTGCCAGCAGCGTAGACGGCTCCTACAATGAGCAGTTCTTC
CASSVDGSYNEQFF
>TRBJ1-4|TRBD1|TRBV7-9|.
TGTGCCAGCAGCCCACACGCAGGGGGCGGTAATGAAAAACTGTTTTTT
CASSPHAGGGNEKLFF
>TRBJ2-3|.|TRBV6-5|once
TGTGCCAGCAGCTCACCAGGGGCTAGCACAGATACGCAGTATTTT
CASSSPGASTDTQYF
>TRBJ1-1|.|TRBV5-4|.
TGTGCCCTGGGCTGGGGGCGCACCCTATCGAACACTGAAGCTTTCTTT
CALGWGRTLSNTEAFF
>TRBJ2-5|TRBD2|TRBV5-4|.
TGTGCCAGCAGCTTCGGGACTAGCGTCCAAGAGACCCAGTACTTC
CASSFGTSVQETQYF
>TRBJ1-2|.|TRBV4-1|.
TGCGCCAGCAGCCAAGCACCCGTCAGCTATGGCTACACCTTC
CASSQAPVSYGYTF
>TRBJ2-5|TRBD2|TRBV29-1|.
TGCAGCGGGCGACTAGCGGGGCGACTAGAGACCCAGTACTTC
CSGRLAGRLETQYF
>TRBJ2-3|TRBD1|TRBV6-2/TRBV6-3|.
TGTGCCAGCAGTCACGACAGGGGTTTTGTTCTTGGCACAGATACGCAGTATTTT
CASSHDRGFVLGTDTQYF
>TRBJ1-1|.|TRBV6-5|few
TGTGCCAGCAGTTACTCAGGGGCGAACACTGAAGCTTTCTTT
CASSYSGANTEAFF
>TRBJ2-3|TRBD1|TRBV29-1|once
TGCAGCGTTGGAGGACAGGTAGTAGATACGCAGTATTTT
CSVGGQVVDTQYF
>TRBJ1-1|.|TRBV7-2|few
TGTGCCAGCAGCTTAGTTCAGGGAGGTGGCACTGAAGCTTTCTTT
CASSLVQGGGTEAFF
>TRBJ1-6|TRBD1|TRBV9|.
TGTGCCAGCAGCGTAGACCCCGGGACAGAGAATTCACCCCTCCACTTT
CASSVDPGTENSPLHF
>TRBJ2-7|TRBD2|TRBV3-1/TRBV3-2|.
TGTGCCAGCAGCCTCGGACTAGCGGGGTCCTACGAGCAGTACTTC
CASSLGLAGSYEQYF
>TRBJ1-1|.|TRBV3-1/TRBV3-2|once
TGTGCCAGCAGCCAAGCAGGGCTGAACACTGAAGCTTTCTTT
CASSQAGLNTEAFF
>TRBJ1-6|.|TRBV18|few
TGTGCCAGCTCAGGGGCGGACAATTCACCCCTCCACTTT
CASSGADNSPLHF
>TRBJ2-1|TRBD1|TRBV6-4|.
TGTGCCAGCAGTGAAGGACAGGGTAAGGGGCAGTTCTTC
CASSEGQGKGQFF
>TRBJ2-2|.|TRBV10-2|.
TGCGCCAGCAGTATAGACCGGGGGTCGGACACCGGGGAGCTGTTTTTT
CASSIDRGSDTGELFF
>TRBJ1-6|.|TRBV9|.
TGTGCCAGCAGCGTAGCGGGGATGAATAATTCACCCCTCCACTTT
CASSVAGMNNSPLHF
>TRBJ2-1|TRBD1|TRBV5-1|.
TGCGCCAGCAGCTTGGACCCCCCGGGACAGGTCGGAATTTACAATGAGCAGTTCTTC
CASSLDPPGQVGIYNEQFF
>TRBJ1-5|.|TRBV4-1|.
TGCGCCAGCAGCCCAGGTAATGGCGATCAGCCCCAGCATTTT
CASSPGNGDQPQHF
>TRBJ1-2|TRBD1|TRBV25-1|few
TGTGCCAGCCTAGGGGGACAGGCGGATGGCTACACCTTC
CASLGGQADGYTF
>TRBJ1-2|.|TRBV19|.
TGTGCCAGTAGTATTCTGACAGCTTCCTATGGCTACACCTTC
CASSILTASYGYTF
>TRBJ1-6|.|TRBV19|.
TGTGCCAGTAGTCTTGTAGATAATTCACCCCTCCACTTT
CASSLVDNSPLHF
>TRBJ1-5|TRBD1|TRBV6-2/TRBV6-3|.
TGTGCCAGCAGTTACCCCGGGACAGGGTATGATTGGGGAAATCAGCCCCAGCATTTT
CASSYPGTGYDWGNQPQHF
>TRBJ1-2|.|TRBV4-1|.
TGCGCCAGCAGCCACGAGACAGGAAACTATGGCTACACCTTC
CASSHETGNYGYTF